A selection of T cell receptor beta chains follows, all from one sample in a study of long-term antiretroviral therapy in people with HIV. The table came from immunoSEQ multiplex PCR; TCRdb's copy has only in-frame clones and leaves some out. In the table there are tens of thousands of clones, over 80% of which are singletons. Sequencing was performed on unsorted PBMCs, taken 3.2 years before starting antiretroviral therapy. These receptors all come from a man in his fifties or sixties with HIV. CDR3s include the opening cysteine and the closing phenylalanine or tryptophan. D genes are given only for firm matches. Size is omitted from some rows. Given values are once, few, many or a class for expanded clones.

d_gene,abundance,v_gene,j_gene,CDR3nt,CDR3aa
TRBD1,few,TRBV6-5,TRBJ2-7,TGTGCCAGCAGGACCGGGACAGCCTACGAGCAGTACTTC,CASRTGTAYEQYF
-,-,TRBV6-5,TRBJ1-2,TGTGCCAGCAGTTACGACAGACATGGCTACACCTTC,CASSYDRHGYTF
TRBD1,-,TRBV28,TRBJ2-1,TGTGCCAGCAGTTTAGGTGCAGGGGGCAGCGGGAATGAGCAGTTCTTC,CASSLGAGGSGNEQFF
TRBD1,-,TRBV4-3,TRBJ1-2,TGCGCCAGCAGCCGCGAGGGACAGGGCGACATCTATGGCTACACCTTC,CASSREGQGDIYGYTF
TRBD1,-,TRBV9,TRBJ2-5,TGTGCCAGCAGCGTAGATGTCCAGGGGGCCTGGGAGACCCAGTACTTC,CASSVDVQGAWETQYF
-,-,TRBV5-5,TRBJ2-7,TGTGCCAGCGGAGCCGGCAGGACCTACGAGCAGTACTTC,CASGAGRTYEQYF
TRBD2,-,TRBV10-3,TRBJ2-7,TGTGCCATCGGGCCTAGCGGGAGGGCCCAATCCTACGAGCAGTACTTC,CAIGPSGRAQSYEQYF
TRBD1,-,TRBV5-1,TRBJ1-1,TGCGCCAGCAGCTTTGGGACAGTGAACACTGAAGCTTTCTTT,CASSFGTVNTEAFF
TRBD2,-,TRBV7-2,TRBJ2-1,TGTGCCAGCAGCTTTAGCGGGCAACTATACAATGAGCAGTTCTTC,CASSFSGQLYNEQFF
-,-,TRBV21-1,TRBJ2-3,TGTGCCAGCAGCAAAAGTCCCCTAGCGGGGATTCCAGATACGCAGTATTTT,CASSKSPLAGIPDTQYF
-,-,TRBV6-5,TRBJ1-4,TGTGCCAGCAGTTCGGTACTTAGGGAAAAACTGTTTTTT,CASSSVLREKLFF
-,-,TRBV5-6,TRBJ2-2,TGTGCCAGCAGCTTTAGGACCGGGGAGCTGTTTTTT,CASSFRTGELFF
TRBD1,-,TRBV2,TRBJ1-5,TGTGCCAGCAGAGAAAAAACAGGGGTCAATCAGCCCCAGCATTTT,CASREKTGVNQPQHF
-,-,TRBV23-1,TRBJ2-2,TGCGCCAGCAGTCCCATTGGTAGCCCGCGCGAGGCCGGGGAGCTGTTTTTT,CASSPIGSPREAGELFF
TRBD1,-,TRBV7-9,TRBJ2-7,TGTGCCAGCAGCTTATCTAACAGGGGGAGCTACGAGCAGTACTTC,CASSLSNRGSYEQYF
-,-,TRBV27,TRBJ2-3,TGTGCCAGCAGGCCAAAAACATTGGGACGGCTAGGGTTAGATACGCAGTATTTT,CASRPKTLGRLGLDTQYF
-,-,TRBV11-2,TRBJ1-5,TGTGCCAGCAGCTTTAATCCCCAGGGGCTGGATCAGCCCCAGCATTTT,CASSFNPQGLDQPQHF
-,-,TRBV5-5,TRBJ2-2,TGTGCCAGCAGCAGTTCCCCTTCAGCGGTCAACACCGGGGAGCTGTTTTTT,CASSSSPSAVNTGELFF
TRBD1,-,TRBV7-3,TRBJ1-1,TGTGCCAGCAGCTCGGGACAGGGGTTTGAAGCTTTCTTT,CASSSGQGFEAFF
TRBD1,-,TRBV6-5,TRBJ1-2,TGTGCCAGCAGACTCGGGACAGGGGGTGGCTACACCTTC,CASRLGTGGGYTF
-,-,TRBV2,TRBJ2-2,TGTGCCAGTACTGTAGAACCGACCGGGGAGCTGTTTTTT,CASTVEPTGELFF
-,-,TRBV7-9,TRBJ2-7,TGTGCCAGCAGCTCGACGGGCCCCATCTACGAGCAGTACTTC,CASSSTGPIYEQYF